This TCR beta chain was identified during a study of cytomegalovirus exposure and HLA in healthy donors. Germline-derived CDR1 and CDR2 are SGDLS and YYNGEE. The CDR3 consists of 13 residues. The J segment lost 14 bases and the V segment lost 0 bases, leaving 8 bases of the junction unmatched. Donors in the study were healthy people who gave bone marrow. Donors sampled were nominally healthy, though unrecorded immune exposures were likely. A word on this clone: Its cognate antigen is unknown.

Points from the study as a whole: Accounts indicate the classifier identified cytomegalovirus status with strong specificity and sensitivity.

In the PCR, 60 Vbeta and 13 Jbeta primers were used. TCRdb's table, derived via immunoSEQ multiplex PCR, lists solely in-frame clones and lacks some. This sample has some 120,000 clones, with about 80% found just once. The receptor was derived from a woman in her forties or fifties in good health and CMV-seronegative. The chain uses TRBV9 and TRBJ1-2, with 9 bases that match TRBD1. The source material was PBMCs. CDR3 DNA: TGTGCCAGCAGCGTAGCTCCGGGACAGGGTTTAACCTTC. Translation: CASSVAPGQGLTF.